A selection of T cell receptor beta chains follows, all from one sample in a study of T cell responses to AZD1222 COVID-19 vaccine. Data came from immunoSEQ multiplex PCR; TCRdb stores just in-frame clones and leaves some out. The table records approximately 110,000 clones, 92% of them present only once. The sequenced sample was peripheral blood, obtained on day 0 of AZD1222 vaccination. The receptors were sampled from an adult in good health. Both conserved end residues are part of each CDR3. The order of the fields is clone size, V gene, J gene, D gene, CDR3 protein, CDR3 DNA. D genes are given only for firm matches. Rows may omit the clone size; those that give it use once, few, many or a size class.

>-|TRBV6-6|TRBJ2-2|TRBD2
CASSPPSGRFFTGELFF
TGTGCCAGCAGTCCACCTAGCGGGAGGTTTTTTACCGGGGAGCTGTTTTTT
>-|TRBV19|TRBJ2-2|TRBD2
CASTGGPSGELFF
TGTGCCAGTACGGGAGGGCCGTCCGGGGAGCTGTTTTTT
>once|TRBV19|TRBJ2-7|-
CASSIVPGSGDLRGQYF
TGTGCCAGTAGTATTGTGCCTGGGAGCGGCGATCTACGAGGGCAGTACTTC
>-|TRBV11-1|TRBJ2-7|TRBD1
CASSTDDRGGYEQYF
TGTGCCAGCAGCACCGACGACAGGGGTGGCTACGAGCAGTACTTC
>-|TRBV7-2|TRBJ1-6|-
CASSLGQNNSPLHF
TGTGCCAGCAGCTTGGGCCAGAATAATTCACCCCTCCACTTT
>-|TRBV18|TRBJ1-4|-
CASFRPNEKLFF
TGTGCCAGCTTCCGGCCGAATGAAAAACTGTTTTTT
>-|TRBV3-1/TRBV3-2|TRBJ1-2|-
CASSPPGGADYGYTF
TGTGCCAGCAGCCCACCGGGGGGGGCAGACTATGGCTACACCTTC
>-|TRBV28|TRBJ1-2|-
CASSPNYGYTF
TGTGCCAGCAGTCCGAACTATGGCTACACCTTC
>-|TRBV5-4|TRBJ2-1|TRBD2
CASSLSGGAGNEQFF
TGTGCCAGCAGCCTCAGCGGGGGGGCGGGGAATGAGCAGTTCTTC
>-|TRBV30|TRBJ2-2|TRBD2
CALPTLASGANTGELFF
TGTGCCTTGCCCACGCTCGCTAGCGGCGCGAACACCGGGGAGCTGTTTTTT
>-|TRBV7-6|TRBJ2-7|TRBD1
CASSLDRGAYEQYF
TGTGCCAGCAGCTTAGACAGGGGCGCTTACGAGCAGTACTTC
>-|TRBV2|TRBJ1-1|-
CASSVGGMNTEAFF
TGTGCCAGCAGTGTGGGAGGGATGAACACTGAAGCTTTCTTT
>-|TRBV7-2|TRBJ2-7|TRBD1
CASSRHRDRGYEQYF
TGTGCCAGCAGCCGCCACCGGGACAGGGGTTACGAGCAGTACTTC
>once|TRBV6-5|TRBJ1-2|TRBD1
CASSYEDRGGYTF
TGTGCCAGCAGTTATGAGGACAGGGGAGGCTACACCTTC
>-|TRBV28|TRBJ2-7|TRBD1
CASSYDRGQYF
TGTGCCAGCAGTTACGACAGGGGCCAGTACTTC
>-|TRBV27|TRBJ2-3|-
CASSFGPTAQYF
TGTGCCAGCAGTTTCGGCCCCACAGCGCAGTATTTT
>-|TRBV10-2|TRBJ2-1|TRBD2
CASSLTSGGNEQFF
TGCGCCAGCAGTTTGACTAGCGGGGGAAATGAGCAGTTCTTC
>-|TRBV3-1/TRBV3-2|TRBJ2-7|TRBD2
CASSGPNTSGGTYEQYF
TGTGCCAGCAGCGGTCCCAATACTAGCGGGGGGACCTACGAGCAGTACTTC
>-|TRBV15|TRBJ1-6|-
CATSPRPLHSPLHF
TGTGCCACCAGCCCACGACCGCTTCATTCACCCCTCCACTTT
>-|TRBV9|TRBJ1-2|-
CASSVEATNYGYTF
TGTGCCAGCAGCGTAGAGGCAACTAACTATGGCTACACCTTC
>few|TRBV27|TRBJ1-4|-
CASSFRGGNEKLFF
TGTGCCAGCAGTTTTAGAGGCGGCAATGAAAAACTGTTTTTT
>-|TRBV4-3|TRBJ1-2|TRBD1
CASSQRATGDYGYTF
TGCGCCAGCAGCCAAAGGGCGACAGGGGACTATGGCTACACCTTC
>-|TRBV28|TRBJ1-1|-
CASTHSQTLEAFF
TGTGCCAGCACCCATTCTCAGACCCTTGAAGCTTTCTTT
>-|TRBV5-1|TRBJ1-5|TRBD1
CASSLDRGQGQPQHF
TGCGCCAGCAGCTTGGACAGGGGGCAAGGTCAGCCCCAGCATTTT
>-|TRBV5-5|TRBJ2-3|TRBD1
CASSGGQGISDTQYF
TGTGCCAGCAGCGGGGGACAGGGAATCTCTGATACGCAGTATTTT
>-|TRBV2|TRBJ2-2|-
CASSFPRGRELFF
TGTGCCAGCAGCTTTCCCCGGGGCCGGGAGCTGTTTTTT
>-|TRBV29-1|TRBJ2-3|-
CSVARGSSTDTQYF
TGCAGCGTTGCCAGGGGCAGTAGCACAGATACGCAGTATTTT
>-|TRBV6-2/TRBV6-3|TRBJ2-5|-
CASSYIPGHLQETQYF
TGTGCCAGCAGTTACATCCCGGGACACCTACAAGAGACCCAGTACTTC
>-|TRBV12-3/TRBV12-4|TRBJ2-7|TRBD1
CASSSGQSYEQYF
TGTGCCAGCAGTTCGGGACAGTCTTACGAGCAGTACTTC
>few|TRBV5-4|TRBJ2-2|-
CASQRTGNSNTGELFF
TGTGCCAGTCAAAGGACGGGGAATTCGAACACCGGGGAGCTGTTTTTT